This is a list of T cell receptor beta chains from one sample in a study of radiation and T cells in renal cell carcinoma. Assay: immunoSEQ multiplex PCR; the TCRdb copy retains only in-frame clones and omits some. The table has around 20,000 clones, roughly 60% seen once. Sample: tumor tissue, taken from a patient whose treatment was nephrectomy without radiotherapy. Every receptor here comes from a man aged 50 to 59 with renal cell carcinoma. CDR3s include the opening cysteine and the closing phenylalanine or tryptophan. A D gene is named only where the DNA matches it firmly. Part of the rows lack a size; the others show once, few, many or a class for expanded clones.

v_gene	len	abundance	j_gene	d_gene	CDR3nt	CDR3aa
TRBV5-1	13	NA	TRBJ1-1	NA	TGCGCCAGCAGCTTGGGACAGACGACTGAAGCTTTCTTT	CASSLGQTTEAFF
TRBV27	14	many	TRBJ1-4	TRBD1	TGTGCCAGCAGCCAGACAGGGGGTTTTGAAAAACTGTTTTTT	CASSQTGGFEKLFF
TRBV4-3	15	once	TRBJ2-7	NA	TGCGCCAGCAGCCAAGAACATTTAGGGCACTACGAGCAGTACTTC	CASSQEHLGHYEQYF
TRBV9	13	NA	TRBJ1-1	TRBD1	TGTGCCAGCAGCGTAGAGGGGACAGCTCCAGCTTTCTTT	CASSVEGTAPAFF
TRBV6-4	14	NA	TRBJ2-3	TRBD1	TGTGCCAGCAGCGAAGGACAGGGGGCAGATACGCAGTATTTT	CASSEGQGADTQYF
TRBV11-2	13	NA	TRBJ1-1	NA	TGTGCCACCCGGCCGCGACCGAACACTGAAGCTTTCTTT	CATRPRPNTEAFF
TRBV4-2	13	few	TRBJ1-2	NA	TGTGCCAGCAGCCAAGATCCAGGGGATGGCTACACCTTC	CASSQDPGDGYTF
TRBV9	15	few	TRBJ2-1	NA	TGTGCCAGCAGCGACGGCCTAGCATTTTCCAATGAGCAGTTCTTC	CASSDGLAFSNEQFF
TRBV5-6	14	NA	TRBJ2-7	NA	TGTGCCAGCAGCCCTCGCGCCTTCTCCTACGAGCAGTACTTC	CASSPRAFSYEQYF
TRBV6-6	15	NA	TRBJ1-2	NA	TGTGCCAGCAGTTCCGGGCGGGGTTCCGGCTATGGCTACACCTTC	CASSSGRGSGYGYTF
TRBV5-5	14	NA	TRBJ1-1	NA	TGTGCCAGCAGCCCCCGGACAGCTAACACTGAAGCTTTCTTT	CASSPRTANTEAFF
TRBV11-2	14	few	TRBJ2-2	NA	TGTGCCAGCAGCTTAGTGGGGAACACCGGGGAGCTGTTTTTT	CASSLVGNTGELFF
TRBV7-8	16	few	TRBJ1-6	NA	TGTGCCAGCAGCCCCCAACTCGATGTGGGATGGTCACCCCTCCACTTT	CASSPQLDVGWSPLHF
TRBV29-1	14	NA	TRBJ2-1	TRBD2	TGCAGCGCTCCGGGGGGTAGCGCCTACAATGAGCAGTTCTTC	CSAPGGSAYNEQFF
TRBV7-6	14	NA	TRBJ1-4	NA	TGTGCCAGCAGCTTAGCTGTGTCCCGGGAAAAACTGTTTTTT	CASSLAVSREKLFF
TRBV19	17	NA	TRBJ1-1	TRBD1	TGTGCCAGTAGTATTAGGCAGGGGGCTACCATGAACACTGAAGCTTTCTTT	CASSIRQGATMNTEAFF
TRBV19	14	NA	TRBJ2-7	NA	TGTGCCAGTAGTAACGCGGGAATTAGTTACGAGCAGTACTTC	CASSNAGISYEQYF